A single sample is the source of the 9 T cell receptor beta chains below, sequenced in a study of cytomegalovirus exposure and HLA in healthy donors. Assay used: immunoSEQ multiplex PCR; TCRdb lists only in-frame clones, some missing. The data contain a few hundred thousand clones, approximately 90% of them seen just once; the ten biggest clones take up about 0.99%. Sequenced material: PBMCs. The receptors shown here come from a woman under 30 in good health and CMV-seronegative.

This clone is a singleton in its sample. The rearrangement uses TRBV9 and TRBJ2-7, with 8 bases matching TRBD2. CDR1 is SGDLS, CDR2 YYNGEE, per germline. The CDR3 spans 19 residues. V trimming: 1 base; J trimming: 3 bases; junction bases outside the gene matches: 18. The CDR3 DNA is TGTGCCAGCAGCGTAATTGTAAGGAGCGGGAGCATGAGTATCTACGAGCAGTACTTC. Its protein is CASSVIVRSGSMSIYEQYF.

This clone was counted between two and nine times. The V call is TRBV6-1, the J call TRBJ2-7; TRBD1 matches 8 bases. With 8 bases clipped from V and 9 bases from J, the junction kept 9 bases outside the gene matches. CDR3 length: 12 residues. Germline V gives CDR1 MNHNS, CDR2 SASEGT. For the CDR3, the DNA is TGTGCCAGCCGGGACAGGTGGTTCGTGCAGTACTTC. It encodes CASRDRWFVQYF.

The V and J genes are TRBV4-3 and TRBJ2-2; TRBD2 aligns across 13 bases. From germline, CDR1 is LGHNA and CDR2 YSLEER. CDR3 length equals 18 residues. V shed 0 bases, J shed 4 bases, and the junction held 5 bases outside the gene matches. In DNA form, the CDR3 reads TGCGCCAGCAGCCAAGAACTAGCGGGAGGGCCCAGCACCGGGGAGCTGTTTTTT. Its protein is CASSQELAGGPSTGELFF.

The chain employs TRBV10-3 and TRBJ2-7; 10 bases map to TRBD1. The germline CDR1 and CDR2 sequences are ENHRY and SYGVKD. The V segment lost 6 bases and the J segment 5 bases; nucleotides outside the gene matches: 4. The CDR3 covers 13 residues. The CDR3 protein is CAISRQGANEQYF. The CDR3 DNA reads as TGTGCCATCAGCCGACAGGGGGCCAACGAGCAGTACTTC.

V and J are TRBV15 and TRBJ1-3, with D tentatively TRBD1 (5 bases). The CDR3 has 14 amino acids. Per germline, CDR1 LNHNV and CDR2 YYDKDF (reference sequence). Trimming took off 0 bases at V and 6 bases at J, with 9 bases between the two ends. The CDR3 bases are TGTGCCACCAGCAGAGACAGGGTTGTAAACACCATATATTTT. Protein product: CATSRDRVVNTIYF.

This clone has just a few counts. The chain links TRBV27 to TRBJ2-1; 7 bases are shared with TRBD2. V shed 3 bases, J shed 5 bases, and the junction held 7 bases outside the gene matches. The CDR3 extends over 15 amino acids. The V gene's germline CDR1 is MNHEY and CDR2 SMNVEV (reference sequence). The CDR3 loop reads CASSFLRGTNNEQFF. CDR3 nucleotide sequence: TGTGCCAGCAGTTTTCTGCGGGGGACCAACAATGAGCAGTTCTTC.

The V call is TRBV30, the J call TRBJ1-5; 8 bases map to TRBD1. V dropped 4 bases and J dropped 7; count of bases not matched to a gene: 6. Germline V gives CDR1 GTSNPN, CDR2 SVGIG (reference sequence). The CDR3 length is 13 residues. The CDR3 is CAWNGQGNQPQHF. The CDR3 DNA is TGTGCCTGGAATGGACAGGGTAACCAGCCCCAGCATTTT.

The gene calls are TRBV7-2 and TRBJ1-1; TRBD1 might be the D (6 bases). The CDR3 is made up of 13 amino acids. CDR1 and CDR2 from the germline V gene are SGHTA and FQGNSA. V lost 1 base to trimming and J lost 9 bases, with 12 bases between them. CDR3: CASSLVGQWKAFF. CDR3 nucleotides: TGTGCCAGCAGCTTAGTTGGACAGTGGAAAGCTTTCTTT.

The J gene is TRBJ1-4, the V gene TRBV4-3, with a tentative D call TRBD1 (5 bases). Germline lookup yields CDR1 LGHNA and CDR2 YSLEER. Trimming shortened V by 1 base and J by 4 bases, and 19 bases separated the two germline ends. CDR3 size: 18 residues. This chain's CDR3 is CASSQGAGSGGYNEKLFF. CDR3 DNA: TGCGCCAGCAGCCAAGGGGCAGGGTCGGGGGGATATAATGAAAAACTGTTTTTT.